This T cell receptor (beta chain) was sequenced during a study of shared clonotypes between healthy human individuals. Notes on this clone: What it recognizes is unknown.

General study points: In general, naive subsets displayed greater estimated richness than memory subsets did.

Trimming took off 4 bases at V and 0 bases at J, with 22 bases between the two ends. CDR1 is PRHDT, CDR2 FYEKMQ, per germline (reference sequence). CDR3 length: 19 amino acids. CD45RO-negative CD8 cells positively selected for CCR7 made up the naive population, which excluded terminally differentiated effector memory CD45RA+ cells. Each PCR replicate from the sorted subsets contained 150 to 250 ng DNA, which is tens of thousands of T cell genomes. Only in-frame clones appear in the TCRdb table, and some are missing; sequencing was by immunoSEQ multiplex PCR. Among 700,000 to 950,000 clones, 90% to 98% were seen once, and the ten largest hold about 0.25%.

The TCR originated in a man aged 25 to 40 in good health. This chain joins TRBV13 and TRBJ2-1; either TRBD1 or TRBD2 may supply D (5 bases each). The sequencing input was naive CD8+ T cells sorted from blood. The CDR3, as DNA: TGTGCCAGCAGCTCAAAGCAAATTGGGGGTCTTAGCTCCTACAATGAGCAGTTCTTC. Amino acid sequence: CASSSKQIGGLSSYNEQFF. Drawing the rest from reference TRBV13 and TRBJ2-1, the complete variable domain is AAGVIQSPRHLIKEKRETATLKCYPIPRHDTVYWYQQGPGQDPQFLISFYEKMQSDKGSIPDRFSAQQFSDYHSELNMSSLELGDSALYFCASSSKQIGGLSSYNEQFFGPGTRLTVL.